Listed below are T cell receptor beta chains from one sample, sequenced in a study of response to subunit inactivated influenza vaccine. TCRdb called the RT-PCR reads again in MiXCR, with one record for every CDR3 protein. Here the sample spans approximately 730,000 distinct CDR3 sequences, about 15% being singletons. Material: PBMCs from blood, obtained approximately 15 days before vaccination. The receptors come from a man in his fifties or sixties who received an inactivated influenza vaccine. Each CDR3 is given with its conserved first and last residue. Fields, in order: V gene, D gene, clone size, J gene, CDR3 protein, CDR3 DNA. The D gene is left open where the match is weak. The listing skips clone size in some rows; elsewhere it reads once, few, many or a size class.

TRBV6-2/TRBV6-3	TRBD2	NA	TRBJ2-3	CASSYPGTTYDTQYF	TGTGCCAGCAGTTACCCAGGGACTACCTATGATACGCAGTATTTT
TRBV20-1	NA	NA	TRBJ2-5	CSARVRGIPETQYF	TGCAGTGCTAGAGTCCGGGGGATCCCAGAGACCCAGTACTTC
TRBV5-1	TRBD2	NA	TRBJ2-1	CASSRFSREGSYNEQFF	TGCGCCAGCAGCCGTTTTTCGCGGGAGGGGTCCTACAATGAGCAGTTCTTC
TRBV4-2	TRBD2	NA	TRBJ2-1	CASSRELAGANNEQFF	TGTGCCAGCAGCCGAGAACTAGCGGGGGCGAACAATGAGCAGTTCTTC
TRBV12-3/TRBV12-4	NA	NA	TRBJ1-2	CASSLAEGNNYGYTF	TGTGCCAGCAGTTTAGCGGAGGGAAATAACTATGGCTACACCTTC
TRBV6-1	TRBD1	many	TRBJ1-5	CASSGTGGYSNQPQHF	TGTGCCAGCAGTGGAACAGGGGGATATAGCAATCAGCCCCAGCATTTT
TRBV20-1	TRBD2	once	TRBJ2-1	CSARDYQVAREGRNEQFF	TGCAGTGCTAGAGATTATCAGGTGGCGCGGGAGGGCCGTAATGAGCAGTTCTTC
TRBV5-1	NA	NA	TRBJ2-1	CASSYNNGNEQFF	TGCGCCAGCAGCTATAATAATGGGAATGAGCAGTTCTTC
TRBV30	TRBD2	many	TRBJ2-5	CAWKVGGQETQYF	TGTGCCTGGAAAGTGGGGGGGCAAGAGACCCAGTACTTC
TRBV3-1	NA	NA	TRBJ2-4	CASSQVVAKNIQYF	TGTGCCAGCAGCCAAGTCGTGGCCAAAAACATTCAGTACTTC
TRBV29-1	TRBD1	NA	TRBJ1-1	CSVGTGGNTEAFF	TGCAGCGTTGGGACAGGGGGCAACACTGAAGCTTTCTTT
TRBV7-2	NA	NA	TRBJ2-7	CASSRLGTSYEQYF	TGTGCCAGCAGCCGACTGGGGACGTCCTACGAGCAGTACTTC
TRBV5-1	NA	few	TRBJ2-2	CASSFRDEGGELFF	TGCGCCAGCAGCTTCCGGGACGAAGGCGGGGAGCTGTTTTTT
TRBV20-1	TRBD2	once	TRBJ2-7	CSARAGTSAEQYF	TGCAGTGCTAGAGCTGGGACTAGCGCCGAGCAGTACTTC
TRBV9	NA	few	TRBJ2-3	CASSAAPSADTQYF	TGTGCCAGCAGCGCTGCCCCTAGCGCAGATACGCAGTATTTT
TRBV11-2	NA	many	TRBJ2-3	CASSPRQRTDTQYF	TGTGCCAGCAGCCCAAGACAGCGCACAGATACGCAGTATTTT
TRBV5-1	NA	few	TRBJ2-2	CASSGIADTGELFF	TGCGCCAGCAGCGGCATAGCTGACACCGGGGAGCTGTTTTTT
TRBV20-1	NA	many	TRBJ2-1	CSAGMYGEQFF	TGCAGTGCCGGGATGTATGGTGAGCAGTTCTTC
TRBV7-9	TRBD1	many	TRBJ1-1	CASSPKHRGDTEAFF	TGTGCCAGCAGCCCAAAACACAGGGGGGACACTGAAGCTTTCTTT
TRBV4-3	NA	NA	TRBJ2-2	CASSQVEPTTGELFF	TGCGCCAGCAGCCAAGTCGAACCGACCACCGGGGAGCTGTTTTTT
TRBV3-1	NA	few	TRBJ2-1	CASSQDLSSPLYNEQFF	TGTGCCAGCAGCCAAGATCTGTCTAGCCCCCTTTACAATGAGCAGTTCTTC
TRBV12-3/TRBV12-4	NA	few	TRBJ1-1	CASRYDGNTEAFF	TGTGCCAGCAGGTACGATGGGAACACTGAAGCTTTCTTT
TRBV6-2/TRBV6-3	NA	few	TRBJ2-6	CASGPWSSGANVLTF	TGTGCCAGCGGACCTTGGAGCTCTGGGGCCAACGTCCTGACTTTC
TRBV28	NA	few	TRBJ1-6	CASSEDLWAGNSPLHF	TGTGCCAGCAGCGAAGACCTCTGGGCGGGTAATTCACCCCTCCACTTT
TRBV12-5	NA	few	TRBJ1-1	CASGLGPGEAFF	TGTGCTAGTGGTCTGGGCCCGGGGGAAGCTTTCTTT
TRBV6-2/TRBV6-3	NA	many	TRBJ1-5	CASNDRRNQPQHF	TGTGCCAGCAACGACAGAAGAAATCAGCCCCAGCATTTT
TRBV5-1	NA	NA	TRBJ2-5	CASSQRDRETQYF	TGCGCCAGCAGCCAGAGGGATCGGGAGACCCAGTACTTC
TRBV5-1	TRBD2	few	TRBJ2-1	CASSGGDSVNEQFF	TGCGCCAGCAGCGGGGGGGATTCTGTCAATGAGCAGTTCTTC
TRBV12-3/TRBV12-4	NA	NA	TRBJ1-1	CASRSVDTEAFF	TGTGCCAGCAGGTCGGTGGACACTGAAGCTTTCTTT
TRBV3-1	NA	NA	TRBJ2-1	CASSPGGGRPHNEQFF	TGTGCCAGCAGCCCAGGGGGCGGGAGGCCACACAATGAGCAGTTCTTC
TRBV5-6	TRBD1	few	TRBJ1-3	CASSRVRPGQGFGNTIYF	TGTGCCAGCAGTCGAGTACGACCGGGACAGGGTTTTGGAAACACCATATATTTT
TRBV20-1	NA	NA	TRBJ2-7	CSARSYYEQYF	TGCAGTGCTAGATCCTACTACGAGCAGTACTTC
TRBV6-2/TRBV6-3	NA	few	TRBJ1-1	CASRDRGGNTEAFF	TGTGCCAGCAGGGATCGTGGGGGCAACACTGAAGCTTTCTTT
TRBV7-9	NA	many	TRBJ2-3	CASSPVEGKAWTDTQYF	TGTGCCAGCAGCCCCGTGGAGGGAAAGGCATGGACAGATACGCAGTATTTT
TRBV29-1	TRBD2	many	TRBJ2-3	CSVGLAASTDTQYF	TGCAGCGTCGGACTAGCGGCTAGCACAGATACGCAGTATTTT
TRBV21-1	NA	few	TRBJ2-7	CASSTRGLAGATYEQYF	TGTGCCAGCAGTACTAGGGGACTAGCGGGAGCTACCTACGAGCAGTACTTC
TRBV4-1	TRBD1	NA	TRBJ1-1	CASSLFETGRTEAFF	TGCGCCAGCAGCCTTTTTGAGACAGGGAGGACTGAAGCTTTCTTT
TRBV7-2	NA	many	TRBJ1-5	CASSLAGYSNQPQHF	TGTGCCAGCAGCTTAGCCGGTTATAGCAATCAGCCCCAGCATTTT
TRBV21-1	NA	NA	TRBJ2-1	CASSKRGQGVNNEQFF	TGTGCCAGCAGCAAAAGAGGACAGGGGGTAAACAATGAGCAGTTCTTC
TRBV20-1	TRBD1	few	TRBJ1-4	CSARGGTGFEKLFF	TGCAGTGCTAGGGGCGGGACAGGGTTTGAAAAACTGTTTTTT
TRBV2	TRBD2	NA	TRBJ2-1	CARTSNQGNEQFF	TGTGCCAGGACTAGCAATCAAGGGAATGAGCAGTTCTTC
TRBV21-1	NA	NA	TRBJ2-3	CASSTDPSGASTDTQYF	TGTGCCAGCAGCACCGACCCTAGCGGAGCTAGCACAGATACGCAGTATTTT
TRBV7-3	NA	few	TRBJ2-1	CASSLTRENEQFF	TGTGCCAGCAGCCTAACGAGAGAAAATGAGCAGTTCTTC
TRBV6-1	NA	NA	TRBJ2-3	CASPSAGNTQYF	TGTGCCAGTCCCTCTGCTGGTAATACGCAGTATTTT
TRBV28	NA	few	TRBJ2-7	CASSLTVRDWGYEQYF	TGTGCCAGCAGTTTAACGGTACGGGATTGGGGATACGAGCAGTACTTC
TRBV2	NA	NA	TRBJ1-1	CASSPIGRMNTEAFF	TGTGCCAGCAGCCCGATCGGACGGATGAACACTGAAGCTTTCTTT
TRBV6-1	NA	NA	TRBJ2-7	CASSDYRPYEQYF	TGTGCCAGCAGCGACTACCGACCTTACGAGCAGTACTTC
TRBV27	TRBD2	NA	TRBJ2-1	CASSPGTSNNNEQFF	TGTGCCAGCAGTCCCGGGACTAGCAACAACAATGAGCAGTTCTTC
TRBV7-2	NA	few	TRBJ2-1	CAATPQTALYNEQFF	TGTGCCGCCACACCCCAGACAGCCCTTTACAATGAGCAGTTCTTC
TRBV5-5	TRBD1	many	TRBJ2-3	CASSLGFRQGSDTQYF	TGTGCCAGCAGCTTGGGGTTTAGACAGGGGTCCGATACGCAGTATTTT
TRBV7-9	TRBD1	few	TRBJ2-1	CASSLETGKSEQFF	TGTGCCAGCAGCTTAGAGACAGGGAAAAGCGAGCAGTTCTTC
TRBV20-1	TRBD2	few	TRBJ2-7	CSARALAGGTYEQYF	TGCAGTGCTAGAGCACTAGCGGGCGGCACCTACGAGCAGTACTTC
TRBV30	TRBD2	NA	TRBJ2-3	CAWSVGGGPTDTQYF	TGTGCCTGGAGTGTGGGCGGGGGACCCACAGATACGCAGTATTTT
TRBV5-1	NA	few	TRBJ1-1	CASSQGQPDTEAFF	TGCGCCAGCAGCCAAGGACAGCCTGACACTGAAGCTTTCTTT
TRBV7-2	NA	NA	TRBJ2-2	CASSFMRDTGELFF	TGTGCCAGCAGCTTTATGAGGGACACCGGGGAGCTGTTTTTT
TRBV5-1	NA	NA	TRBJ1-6	CASSPTAGSPLHF	TGCGCCAGCAGCCCGACCGCGGGTTCACCCCTCCACTTT
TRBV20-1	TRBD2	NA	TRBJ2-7	CSARLRESYEQYF	TGCAGTGCTAGGCTGCGGGAGAGCTACGAGCAGTACTTC
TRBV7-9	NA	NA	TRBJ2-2	CASSLRDELFF	TGTGCCAGCAGCTTACGGGACGAGCTGTTTTTT
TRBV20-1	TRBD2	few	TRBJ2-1	CSAEGLADYNEQFF	TGCAGTGCCGAGGGACTAGCGGATTACAATGAGCAGTTCTTC
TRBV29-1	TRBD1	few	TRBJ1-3	CSVTRGTAGNTIYF	TGCAGCGTCACCCGGGGGACAGCCGGAAACACCATATATTTT